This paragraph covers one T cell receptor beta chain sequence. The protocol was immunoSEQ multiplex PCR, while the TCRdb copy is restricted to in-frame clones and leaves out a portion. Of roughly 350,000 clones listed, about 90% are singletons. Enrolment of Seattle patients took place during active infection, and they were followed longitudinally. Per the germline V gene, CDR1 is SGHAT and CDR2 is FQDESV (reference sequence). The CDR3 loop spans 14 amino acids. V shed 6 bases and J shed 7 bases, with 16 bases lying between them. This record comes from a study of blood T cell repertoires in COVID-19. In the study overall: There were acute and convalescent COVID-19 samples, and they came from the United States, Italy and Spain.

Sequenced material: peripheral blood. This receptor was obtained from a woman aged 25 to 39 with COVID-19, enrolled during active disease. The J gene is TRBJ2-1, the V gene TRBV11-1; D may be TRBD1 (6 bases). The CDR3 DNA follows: TGTGCCAGCAGTCAAGCCAACAGGGTTAATGAGCAGTTCTTC. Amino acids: CASSQANRVNEQFF.